The 23 T cell receptor beta chains below were found in one sample sequenced in a study of T cell responses to AZD1222 COVID-19 vaccine. Assay: immunoSEQ multiplex PCR; the TCRdb copy retains only in-frame clones and omits some. Among about 94,000 clones listed, roughly 90% were seen once. The sequenced sample was peripheral blood, obtained on day 0 of AZD1222 vaccination. The source is an adult in good health.

This sequence joins TRBV28 and TRBJ1-6; the D is unclear. CDR1 and CDR2 (germline): MDHEN, SYDVKM. V lost 5 bases, J lost 6 bases, and 14 bases lay in between. CDR3 length: 15 residues. CDR3: CASSPHGPINSPLHF. In DNA, the CDR3 is TGTGCCAGCAGTCCCCACGGCCCCATTAATTCACCCCTCCACTTT.

V usage is TRBV28 and J usage is TRBJ2-1; TRBD2 aligns across 8 bases. Looked up from germline, CDR1 is MDHEN and CDR2 is SYDVKM. The CDR3 covers 14 residues. The ends lost 5 bases at V and 10 bases at J; junction bases unmatched: 10. CDR3 nucleotides: TGTGCCAGCAGTCCATCACGGGCTAGCGGGGAGCAGTTCTTC. It codes for CASSPSRASGEQFF.

The rearrangement links TRBV7-8 to TRBJ2-1; possibly TRBD1 for D (6 bases). CDR1 and CDR2 from the germline V gene are SGHVS and FQNEAQ. Trimming stripped 4 bases from V and 4 bases from J, with 14 bases between. The CDR3 contains 15 residues. CDR3 bases: TGTGCCAGCAGCTCACCAGGGGTGGGATACAATGAGCAGTTCTTC. This codes for CASSSPGVGYNEQFF.

This rearrangement joins TRBV7-9 to TRBJ1-1, with D perhaps TRBD1 (5 bases). V was trimmed by 5 bases and J by 6 bases, leaving 22 bases between them. The CDR3 runs 16 residues. Germline CDR1 and CDR2: SEHNR and FQNEAQ (reference sequence). CDR3 DNA: TGTGCCAGCAGCCTCCAGGGCGCCTTGGGGTTCCCTGAAGCTTTCTTT. Translation: CASSLQGALGFPEAFF.

This chain links TRBV3-1 (or the pseudogene TRBV3-2) with TRBJ2-2, with 12 bases matching TRBD2. V trimming: 1 base; J trimming: 0 bases; junction bases outside the gene matches: 6. The CDR3 spans 19 residues. CDR1 and CDR2 from the germline V gene are LGHDT and YNNKEL (reference sequence). The DNA for the CDR3 is TGTGCCAGCAGCCAAGTAACGGCTAGCGGGGGGGCGAACACCGGGGAGCTGTTTTTT. This sequence encodes CASSQVTASGGANTGELFF.

The V call is TRBV4-2, the J call TRBJ1-6, with D maybe TRBD1 (5 bases). The CDR3 has 16 residues. Trimming took off 0 bases at V and 5 bases at J, with 11 bases between the two ends. Germline values: CDR1 LGHNA, CDR2 YNFKEQ. The CDR3 protein is CASSQEQGSDNSPLHF. Here the CDR3 DNA reads TGTGCCAGCAGCCAAGAGCAGGGTTCGGATAATTCACCCCTCCACTTT.

The chain couples TRBV18 to TRBJ1-1; a possible D gene is TRBD1 (6 bases). Germline assignment: CDR1 KGHSH and CDR2 LQKENI. This CDR3 has 11 residues. The germline V and J ends were trimmed by 6 bases and 11 bases, with 13 bases remaining between them. CDR3 DNA: TGTGCCAGCTCTAGACAGGTGGAGGCTTTCTTT. Translating gives CASSRQVEAFF. Supplemented by reference TRBV18 and TRBJ1-1, the full variable domain reads NAGVMQNPRHLVRRRGQEARLRCSPMKGHSHVYWYRQLPEEGLKFMVYLQKENIIDESGMPKERFSAEFPKEGPSILRIQQVVRGDSAAYFCASSRQVEAFFGQGTRLTVV.

The chain uses TRBV6-1 and TRBJ1-1, with 8 bases identical to TRBD1. The junction had 6 bases not matched to a gene; V was cut back by 5 bases and J by 4 bases. This CDR3 spans 14 amino acids. CDR1 and CDR2 (germline): MNHNS, SASEGT. As DNA, the CDR3 is TGTGCCAGCAGTCCTGACAGGGGTGCCACTGAAGCTTTCTTT. Its protein is CASSPDRGATEAFF.

V is TRBV27 and J is TRBJ1-1; 7 bases are a match to TRBD1. The CDR3 is made up of 15 amino acids. J gave up 4 bases and V 3 bases, and 8 bases lay outside the gene matches. The germline V gene encodes CDR1 MNHEY and CDR2 SMNVEV (reference sequence). In nucleotides, the CDR3 is TGTGCCAGCAGTTTTAGTGCAGGGGGAGTCACTGAAGCTTTCTTT. It encodes CASSFSAGGVTEAFF.

This chain uses TRBV18 with TRBJ1-1, with D hard to call. Trimming shortened V by 2 bases and J by 3 bases, and 7 bases separated the two germline ends. The length of the CDR3 is 13 residues. CDR1 is KGHSH and CDR2 is LQKENI in the germline V gene. In nucleotides, the CDR3 is TGTGCCAGCTCACCAATTCTGGACACTGAAGCTTTCTTT. Protein: CASSPILDTEAFF. The variable domain in full, completed from reference TRBV18 and TRBJ1-1, reads NAGVMQNPRHLVRRRGQEARLRCSPMKGHSHVYWYRQLPEEGLKFMVYLQKENIIDESGMPKERFSAEFPKEGPSILRIQQVVRGDSAAYFCASSPILDTEAFFGQGTRLTVV.

This sequence joins TRBV7-8 and TRBJ2-7; 7 nucleotides agree with TRBD1. Germline CDR1 and CDR2: SGHVS and FQNEAQ. Trimming took 5 bases from V and 3 from J; bases not matched to a gene: 7. This CDR3 is built from 14 residues. CDR3 in DNA: TGTGCCAGCAGCCAGGGACAGCTATTCTACGAGCAGTACTTC. The encoded protein is CASSQGQLFYEQYF.

CDR3 amino acids: CASRHRDVNTEAFF. CDR3 nucleotide sequence: TGTGCCAGTAGACACAGGGACGTGAACACTGAAGCTTTCTTT. This chain uses TRBV19 with TRBJ1-1; a weak D match, TRBD1 (6 bases). The CDR3 is 14 residues long. Trimming removed 6 bases from V and 0 bases from J, with 11 bases in between. Germline assignment: CDR1 LNHDA and CDR2 SQIVND (reference sequence).

There are a few counts of this clone. The chain couples TRBV30 to TRBJ1-5, with 7 bases identical to TRBD1. The J segment lost 0 bases and the V segment lost 2 bases, leaving 7 bases of the junction unmatched. This CDR3 is built from 16 residues. The germline CDR1 and CDR2 sequences are GTSNPN and SVGIG (reference sequence). This chain's CDR3 is CAWSLETGRSNQPQHF. The CDR3 nucleotides read TGTGCCTGGAGTTTGGAGACAGGGCGTAGCAATCAGCCCCAGCATTTT. The full variable domain, with the rest looked up from reference TRBV30 and TRBJ1-5, is SQTIHQWPATLVQPVGSPLSLECTVEGTSNPNLYWYRQAAGRGLQLLFYSVGIGQISSEVPQNLSASRPQDRQFILSSKKLLLSDSGFYLCAWSLETGRSNQPQHFGDGTRLSIL.

The gene calls are TRBV5-4 and TRBJ1-6; TRBD1 matches 9 bases. J gave up 11 bases and V 4 bases, and 16 bases lay outside the gene matches. Germline lookup yields CDR1 SGHNT and CDR2 YYREEE (reference sequence). CDR3 length: 17 amino acids. This CDR3 is CASSPEPGQGIFAPLHF. The DNA of the CDR3 is TGTGCCAGCAGCCCCGAACCGGGACAGGGTATATTTGCACCCCTCCACTTT.

V and J are TRBV30 and TRBJ2-3, with D unresolved. Per the germline V gene, CDR1 is GTSNPN and CDR2 is SVGIG (reference sequence). CDR3 length: 11 amino acids. V lost 4 bases and J 6 bases, leaving 8 bases between the germline ends. In nucleotides, the CDR3 is TGTGCCTGGACCGCGAGGGATACGCAGTATTTT. Translation: CAWTARDTQYF.

The chain links TRBV12-3 or TRBV12-4 to TRBJ2-7; 7 bases line up with TRBD1. The CDR3 length is 13 residues. V was clipped by 4 bases and J by 3 bases; unmatched bases: 3. This CDR3 is CASSSGTVYEQYF. The CDR3 DNA sequence: TGTGCCAGCAGTTCCGGGACAGTCTACGAGCAGTACTTC.

The chain has TRBV6-5 and TRBJ1-6; D unresolved. The CDR3 contains 12 residues. Trimming cost V 8 bases and J 11 bases, with 13 bases left between them. Germline V CDR1 and CDR2: MNHEY, SVGAGI. The CDR3 DNA sequence: TGTGCCAGCTCGGCCAGTCTGCCACCCCTCCACTTT. Translation: CASSASLPPLHF.

The V call is TRBV19, the J call TRBJ2-2; TRBD1 agrees at 8 bases. The V and J ends lost 5 bases and 5 bases, in that order; junction bases with no gene match: 1. The CDR3 sequence is 13 residues long. Looked up from germline, CDR1 is LNHDA and CDR2 is SQIVND (reference sequence). CDR3 residues: CASSGTGTGELFF. The DNA of the CDR3 is TGTGCCAGTAGTGGGACAGGAACCGGGGAGCTGTTTTTT.

Here the CDR3 reads CASSLRDSFLEKLFF. The CDR3 coding sequence is TGTGCCAGCAGCCTCCGGGACTCTTTTTTGGAAAAACTGTTTTTT. The V call is TRBV7-9, the J call TRBJ1-4; D might be TRBD1 (5 bases). V shed 5 bases and J shed 8 bases, with 18 bases lying between them. CDR3 length: 15 residues. Germline V gene data show CDR1 as SEHNR and CDR2 as FQNEAQ (reference sequence).

The V and J genes are TRBV9 and TRBJ1-2; D is possibly TRBD1 (5 bases). The CDR3 has 14 amino acids. CDR1 and CDR2 (germline): SGDLS, YYNGEE. V was clipped by 2 bases and J by 3 bases, with 11 bases between them. The CDR3 coding sequence is TGTGCCAGCAGCGTGAGGGGCGCGGACTATGGCTACACCTTC. Amino acids: CASSVRGADYGYTF.

This chain connects TRBV6-5 to TRBJ2-7; D possibly matches TRBD1 or TRBD2 (5 bases each). CDR3 length: 15 amino acids. In germline, CDR1 is MNHEY, CDR2 SVGAGI. The V end was cut by 0 bases, the J end by 0 bases, with 9 bases between. CDR3 DNA sequence: TGTGCCAGCAGTTACTCGCCAGGGACCTCCTACGAGCAGTACTTC. Amino acid sequence: CASSYSPGTSYEQYF.

The rearrangement links TRBV2 to TRBJ2-1; 8 nucleotides match TRBD1. The CDR3 extends over 14 amino acids. V dropped 3 bases and J dropped 6; count of bases not matched to a gene: 4. The V gene's germline CDR1 is SNHLY and CDR2 FYNNEI. The CDR3 protein is CASSEDRVVNEQFF. The CDR3 DNA reads TGTGCCAGCAGTGAGGACAGGGTAGTCAATGAGCAGTTCTTC. Based on the CDR3 plus reference TRBV2 and TRBJ2-1, the full variable domain is EPEVTQTPSHQVTQMGQEVILRCVPISNHLYFYWYRQILGQKVEFLVSFYNNEISEKSEIFDDQFSVERPDGSNFTLKIRSTKLEDSAMYFCASSEDRVVNEQFFGPGTRLTVL.

This chain links TRBV30 with TRBJ1-5; D gene uncertain. This CDR3 contains 13 residues. Germline V gene lookup returns CDR1 GTSNPN and CDR2 SVGIG (reference sequence). Trimming pared 5 bases from V and 4 bases from J, leaving 12 bases between. The CDR3 spells CAWADGENQPQHF. The CDR3 region has the DNA TGTGCCTGGGCGGATGGGGAAAATCAGCCCCAGCATTTT.